The present entry profiles one T cell receptor (beta chain) with its context. The data derive from a study of control samples from healthy donors and cancer patients. The CDR3 has 12 residues. V lost 3 bases, J lost 6 bases, and 6 bases lay in between. The germline V gene has CDR1 LNHDA and CDR2 SQIVND (reference sequence). Only in-frame clones appear in the TCRdb table, and some are missing; sequencing was by immunoSEQ multiplex PCR. The sample consists of tens of thousands of clones, 85% of them appearing once. Sequencing input: blood. The V gene is TRBV19, the J gene TRBJ1-5, with D hard to call. This receptor was obtained from a man aged 25-45 years in good health. CDR3 in DNA: TGTGCCAGTAGTATTGCGACTCAGCCCCAGCATTTT. Translated, it gives CASSIATQPQHF.